The 3 T cell receptor beta chains reported below all come from one sample, sequenced in a study of blood T cell repertoires in COVID-19. Sequencing used immunoSEQ multiplex PCR; TCRdb keeps in-frame clones, though not all of them. This sample has 170,000 or so clones, with roughly 84% found just once. The specimen sequenced was peripheral blood. These receptors were obtained from a human donor in a cohort sampled during active COVID-19.

The J gene is TRBJ2-7, the V gene TRBV7-2, with D uncertain. Germline V lookup: CDR1 SGHTA, CDR2 FQGNSA. This CDR3 spans 14 amino acids. V was clipped by 1 base and J by 3 bases, with 10 bases between them. The CDR3 DNA is TGTGCCAGCAGCTTAGAGGCACAGAGCTACGAGCAGTACTTC. It specifies CASSLEAQSYEQYF.

The rearrangement links TRBV28 to TRBJ2-2; the match to TRBD2 covers 7 bases. With V trimmed by 6 bases and J by 2 bases, 12 bases remained unmatched. Germline CDR1 reads MDHEN; CDR2 reads SYDVKM. The CDR3 is 17 residues long. The CDR3 sequence is CASRLSTRDYNTGELFF. The CDR3 bases are TGTGCCAGCAGACTCAGTACCCGGGACTATAACACCGGGGAGCTGTTTTTT.

The CDR3 region has the DNA TGTGCCAGCAGTTACGGGACAGGGGGCCCCACTGAAGCTTTCTTT. Protein sequence: CASSYGTGGPTEAFF. This rearrangement joins TRBV6-5 to TRBJ1-1; 12 bases map to TRBD1. Trimming at V came to 2 bases and at J to 4 bases, leaving 2 bases not matched to a gene. The CDR3 is 15 residues long. CDR1 is MNHEY, CDR2 SVGAGI, per germline.